Below are 15 T cell receptor beta chains sequenced from a single sample in a study of blood T cell repertoires in COVID-19. The table came from immunoSEQ multiplex PCR; TCRdb's copy has only in-frame clones and leaves some out. The repertoire holds almost 65,000 clones, with over 75% as singletons. Sequencing was carried out using peripheral blood. The receptors originated from a woman aged 55-69 years with COVID-19, enrolled during active disease.

The chain joins TRBV27 to TRBJ1-2, with unresolved D. V lost 8 bases to trimming and J lost 2 bases, with 12 bases between them. Germline-derived CDR1 and CDR2 are MNHEY and SMNVEV (reference sequence). The CDR3 covers 13 residues. The CDR3: CASCNPRNYGYTF. The CDR3 DNA follows: TGTGCCAGCTGCAACCCACGGAACTATGGCTACACCTTC.

This rearrangement joins TRBV3-1 (or the pseudogene TRBV3-2) to TRBJ2-1, with TRBD2 matching 13 bases. With 4 bases clipped from V and 8 bases from J, the junction kept 8 bases outside the gene matches. This CDR3 has 16 amino acids. Germline lookup yields CDR1 LGHDT and CDR2 YNNKEL (reference sequence). CDR3 bases: TGTGCCAGCAGCCCGACGACTAGCGGGAGGTTTCATGAGCAGTTCTTC. Protein sequence: CASSPTTSGRFHEQFF.

The chain couples TRBV20-1 to TRBJ1-5, with no clear D. CDR1 and CDR2 from the germline V gene are DFQATT and SNEGSKA (reference sequence). Trimming removed 3 bases from V and 2 bases from J, with 11 bases in between. This CDR3 is 14 amino acids long. The CDR3 spells CSASHTGGNQPQHF. CDR3 nucleotides: TGCAGTGCTAGTCACACGGGTGGCAATCAGCCCCAGCATTTT.

This chain links TRBV27 with TRBJ2-7; TRBD2 is a possible D gene (6 bases). Germline CDR1 reads MNHEY; CDR2 reads SMNVEV (reference sequence). The CDR3 runs to 14 residues. V lost 4 bases to trimming and J lost 4 bases, with 14 bases between them. This chain's CDR3 is CASSSVWGGYEQYF. As DNA, the CDR3 is TGTGCCAGCAGTTCGGTGTGGGGAGGATACGAGCAGTACTTC.

This clone came up once. This chain joins TRBV3-1 (or the pseudogene TRBV3-2) and TRBJ1-2; 9 nucleotides line up with TRBD1. Germline loops: CDR1 LGHDT, CDR2 YNNKEL (reference sequence). This CDR3 is 15 amino acids long. The ends lost 2 bases at V and 0 bases at J; junction bases unmatched: 1. In DNA, the CDR3 is TGTGCCAGCAGCCAATGGGACAGGGCTAACTATGGCTACACCTTC. Its protein is CASSQWDRANYGYTF.

The V gene is TRBV7-6, the J gene TRBJ1-5; D gene ambiguous. CDR1 is SGHVS, CDR2 FNYEAQ, per germline. The CDR3 spans 12 residues. V lost 4 bases, J lost 9 bases, and 10 bases lay in between. The CDR3 bases are TGTGCCAGCAGCTCCCCCGAGGGGCCCCAGCATTTT. Its translation: CASSSPEGPQHF.

CDR3 sequence: CSLSGQGGYEQYF. The DNA of the CDR3 is TGCAGCCTCTCCGGGCAGGGCGGCTACGAGCAGTACTTC. The chain has TRBV29-1 and TRBJ2-7, with a tentative D call TRBD1 (5 bases). V lost 8 bases, J lost 3 bases, and 17 bases lay in between. The CDR3 sequence is 13 residues long. Germline assignment: CDR1 SQVTM and CDR2 ANQGSEA.

The genes are TRBV24-1 and TRBJ2-1; 7 positions match TRBD2. This CDR3 has 13 residues. V shed 7 bases, J shed 5 bases, and the junction held 4 bases outside the gene matches. Germline V CDR1 and CDR2: KGHDR, SFDVKD. The CDR3 loop reads CATRASGHNEQFF. CDR3 coding DNA: TGTGCCACCAGGGCTAGCGGCCACAATGAGCAGTTCTTC.

This chain joins TRBV29-1 and TRBJ1-2; the D gene is possibly TRBD1 (5 bases). Trimming removed 7 bases at V and 8 bases at J, with 17 bases between. The CDR3 length is 12 residues. The germline V gene encodes CDR1 SQVTM and CDR2 ANQGSEA. CDR3 sequence: CSAMVGGEGYTF. The CDR3 bases are TGCAGCGCAATGGTGGGGGGAGAGGGCTACACCTTC. The complete variable domain, with remaining parts taken from reference TRBV29-1 and TRBJ1-2, reads SAVISQKPSRDICQRGTSLTIQCQVDSQVTMMFWYRQQPGQSLTLIATANQGSEATYESGFVIDKFPISRPNLTFSTLTVSNMSPEDSSIYLCSAMVGGEGYTFGSGTRLTVV.

The chain couples TRBV19 to TRBJ2-1; D gene ambiguous. CDR3 length equals 16 residues. Germline CDR1 and CDR2: LNHDA and SQIVND (reference sequence). V was cut by 5 bases and J by 0 bases, with 14 bases left in between. The CDR3: CASSPQSVSSYNEQFF. The DNA for the CDR3 is TGTGCCAGTAGTCCACAAAGTGTAAGCTCCTACAATGAGCAGTTCTTC. The full variable domain, in which reference TRBV19 and TRBJ2-1 provide the parts outside the CDR3, is DGGITQSPKYLFRKEGQNVTLSCEQNLNHDAMYWYRQDPGQGLRLIYYSQIVNDFQKGDIAEGYSVSREKKESFPLTVTSAQKNPTAFYLCASSPQSVSSYNEQFFGPGTRLTVL.

This clone was seen a few times. The chain is built from TRBV10-3 and TRBJ1-2; D unclear. Trimming cost V 11 bases and J 7 bases, with 26 bases left between them. The germline CDR1 and CDR2 sequences are ENHRY and SYGVKD. The CDR3 is 15 residues long. The CDR3 DNA sequence: TGTGCCGCACGACCCGCCGGGGTTGGAGATGCTGGCTACACCTTC. This translates into CAARPAGVGDAGYTF.

The genes are TRBV28 and TRBJ1-1; 8 nucleotides align to TRBD1. The junction had 16 bases not matched to a gene; V was cut back by 6 bases and J by 4 bases. This CDR3 comprises 17 residues. Per the germline V gene, CDR1 is MDHEN and CDR2 is SYDVKM. CDR3 loop: CASSTDRASPHSTEAFF. The CDR3 DNA reads TGTGCCAGCAGCACGGACAGGGCCTCACCTCATAGCACTGAAGCTTTCTTT.

The V gene is TRBV5-5, the J gene TRBJ1-5, with D hard to call. CDR1 is SGHKS, CDR2 YYEKEE, per germline (reference sequence). This CDR3 spans 15 amino acids. V shed 4 bases and J shed 2 bases, with 13 bases lying between them. The CDR3 protein is CASSLRLFGNQPQHF. The DNA of the CDR3 is TGTGCCAGCAGCCTCAGGCTTTTTGGCAATCAGCCCCAGCATTTT.

The rearrangement uses TRBV2 and TRBJ1-1; D might be TRBD1 (6 bases). Germline V gene sequence: CDR1 SNHLY, CDR2 FYNNEI. Trimming pared 4 bases from V and 2 bases from J, leaving 11 bases between. The CDR3 covers 14 residues. The chain's CDR3 is CASSGRGSNTEAFF. CDR3 in DNA: TGTGCCAGCAGTGGCAGGGGTTCCAACACTGAAGCTTTCTTT.

V gene TRBV3-1 (or the pseudogene TRBV3-2) combines with J gene TRBJ1-5; TRBD1 matches at 8 bases. The CDR3 has 17 amino acids. Losses at the gene ends were 0 bases for V and 9 bases for J; bases not matched to a gene: 13. Germline lookup yields CDR1 LGHDT and CDR2 YNNKEL (reference sequence). The CDR3 loop reads CASSQDPPGGGYGPQHF. In nucleotides, the CDR3 is TGTGCCAGCAGCCAAGACCCCCCAGGGGGCGGGTATGGGCCCCAGCATTTT.